This is a list of T cell receptor beta chains from one sample in a study of Graves' ophthalmopathy and Graves' hyperthyroidism. TCRdb used MiXCR to reprocess the multiplex PCR reads, holding one entry per CDR3 protein. The sample comprises over 150,000 distinct CDR3 sequences, less than 45% of which are singletons, and approximately 6.3% rests with the top ten. Sample: peripheral blood. These receptors were obtained from a middle-aged woman with Graves' ophthalmopathy. Both conserved end residues are part of each CDR3. The order of the fields is V gene, J gene, clone size, D gene, CDR3 protein, CDR3 DNA. The D gene is left open where the match is weak. The size of a clone is reported for some rows only, either as once, few or many, or as a class for expanded clones.

>TRBV15|TRBJ1-1|-|TRBD1
CATSRVGQGLEAFF
TGTGCCACCAGCAGAGTAGGACAGGGCCTTGAAGCTTTCTTT
>TRBV30|TRBJ2-7|many|TRBD1
CAWSRDRSYEQYF
TGTGCCTGGAGCCGGGACAGGTCCTACGAGCAGTACTTC
>TRBV5-1|TRBJ1-6|many|TRBD1
CASSATGTSNSPLHF
TGCGCCAGCAGCGCGACAGGGACGAGTAATTCACCCCTCCACTTT
>TRBV5-1|TRBJ1-1|many|-
CASSGEGTEAFF
TGCGCCAGCAGCGGAGAAGGCACTGAAGCTTTCTTT
>TRBV30|TRBJ2-5|many|TRBD2
CAWRRTSGKETQYF
TGTGCCTGGAGGCGGACTAGCGGGAAAGAGACCCAGTACTTC
>TRBV6-2/TRBV6-3|TRBJ2-1|many|TRBD1
CASSLGQGEVDEQFF
TGTGCCAGCAGTCTGGGACAGGGGGAGGTCGATGAGCAGTTCTTC
>TRBV28|TRBJ1-2|many|-
CASSPPVRLRGLDGYTF
TGTGCCAGCAGCCCACCCGTCCGGTTACGGGGTCTGGATGGCTACACCTTC
>TRBV15|TRBJ2-7|few|-
CATSRVQGGGFEQYF
TGTGCCACCAGCAGAGTCCAGGGCGGTGGCTTCGAGCAGTACTTC
>TRBV30|TRBJ2-2|many|-
CAWSPRTGELFF
TGTGCCTGGAGCCCTCGGACAGGGGAGCTGTTTTTT
>TRBV6-1|TRBJ2-7|-|TRBD2
CASRTSGGNSYEQYF
TGTGCCAGCAGAACTAGCGGAGGGAACTCCTACGAGCAGTACTTC
>TRBV6-4|TRBJ2-7|-|TRBD1
CASSAEQGSGYEQYF
TGTGCCAGCAGTGCTGAACAGGGGAGTGGATACGAGCAGTACTTC
>TRBV6-2/TRBV6-3|TRBJ2-5|-|TRBD2
CASSFSKGGLAGVIGETQYF
TGTGCCAGCAGTTTCTCGAAAGGTGGACTAGCGGGAGTAATTGGAGAGACCCAGTACTTC
>TRBV7-2|TRBJ2-5|many|TRBD1
CASSLGGTGGETQYF
TGTGCCAGCAGCTTGGGTGGGACAGGGGGAGAGACCCAGTACTTC
>TRBV19|TRBJ2-7|many|TRBD1
CAGSRDRSYEQYF
TGTGCCGGTAGCAGGGACAGGTCCTACGAGCAGTACTTC
>TRBV4-1|TRBJ2-7|many|-
CASSQTQSYEQYF
TGCGCCAGCAGCCAAACCCAGTCCTACGAGCAGTACTTC
>TRBV7-9|TRBJ2-7|many|TRBD1
CASSFRDRAVYEQYF
TGTGCCAGCAGCTTCCGGGACAGAGCCGTCTACGAGCAGTACTTC
>TRBV28|TRBJ2-7|many|TRBD1
CASSPSPGTGSYEQYF
TGTGCCAGCAGTCCATCTCCCGGGACAGGGTCCTACGAGCAGTACTTC
>TRBV20-1|TRBJ1-2|many|TRBD1
CSATLRTGGYGYTF
TGCAGTGCTACTCTCCGGACAGGGGGCTATGGCTACACCTTC
>TRBV27|TRBJ1-5|many|-
CASSLPRVVGGQPQHF
TGTGCCAGCAGTTTACCACGGGTCGTAGGAGGTCAGCCCCAGCATTTT
>TRBV7-8|TRBJ2-4|many|-
CASSPVGDGYIQYF
TGTGCCAGCAGTCCCGTAGGAGACGGGTACATTCAGTACTTC
>TRBV6-2/TRBV6-3|TRBJ1-5|-|-
CASSPGPKGRQPQHF
TGTGCCAGCAGTCCGGGACCGAAAGGACGGCAGCCCCAGCATTTT
>TRBV12-3/TRBV12-4|TRBJ2-6|many|TRBD2
CASSLWGGSLAGANVLTF
TGTGCCAGCAGTTTATGGGGGGGTTCCCTAGCAGGGGCCAACGTCCTGACTTTC
>TRBV7-2|TRBJ1-1|many|-
CASSTSPRTLRPEAFF
TGTGCCAGCAGCACCTCCCCGAGAACCCTCCGCCCTGAAGCTTTCTTT
>TRBV12-3/TRBV12-4|TRBJ2-7|-|-
CASSYSENYEQYF
TGTGCCAGCAGTTACTCAGAAAATTACGAGCAGTACTTC
>TRBV19|TRBJ1-1|-|TRBD1
CAARSGGSNTEAFF
TGTGCCGCACGATCAGGGGGATCGAACACTGAAGCTTTCTTT
>TRBV25-1|TRBJ1-1|many|TRBD1
CASSRTGMANTEAFF
TGTGCCAGCAGTCGGACAGGGATGGCGAACACTGAAGCTTTCTTT
>TRBV12-3/TRBV12-4|TRBJ1-6|-|-
CASSFVEGNSPLHF
TGTGCCAGCAGTTTCGTGGAGGGCAATTCACCCCTCCACTTT
>TRBV5-1|TRBJ1-2|-|-
CASSLDSGMAGYTF
TGCGCCAGCAGCTTGGACTCGGGGATGGCTGGCTACACCTTC
>TRBV12-3/TRBV12-4|TRBJ1-1|-|-
CASSAPTLMNTEAFF
TGTGCCAGCAGTGCCCCGACACTCATGAACACTGAAGCTTTCTTT
>TRBV30|TRBJ1-1|-|TRBD1
CAWSGRDRENEAFF
TGTGCCTGGAGTGGGCGAGACAGGGAAAATGAAGCTTTCTTT
>TRBV11-1|TRBJ1-1|-|TRBD1
CASVLPTRTGSTEAFF
TGTGCCAGCGTACTCCCCACCCGGACAGGGTCCACTGAAGCTTTCTTT
>TRBV4-2|TRBJ1-2|-|-
CASSQEWASYGYTF
TGTGCCAGCAGCCAAGAATGGGCTAGCTATGGCTACACCTTC
>TRBV5-8|TRBJ1-1|-|-
CASSLSAGSEAFF
TGTGCCAGCAGCTTGTCTGCGGGCTCCGAAGCTTTCTTT
>TRBV7-2|TRBJ1-5|many|-
CASSLVGQGGQPQHF
TGTGCCAGCAGCTTAGTTGGGCAGGGTGGTCAGCCCCAGCATTTT
>TRBV11-2|TRBJ1-1|many|-
CASSSRGGNTEAFF
TGTGCCAGCAGCTCCCGGGGAGGGAACACTGAAGCTTTCTTT